Listed below are T cell receptor beta chains from one sample, sequenced in a study of early T cells in non-severe SARS-CoV-2 infection. One entry per CDR3 protein results from TCRdb running MiXCR on the 5' RACE reads. This sample has roughly 57,000 distinct CDR3 sequences, with approximately 12% found just once. The sample here was whole blood, taken at baseline. The receptors here all came from an adult who was a healthcare worker with PCR-confirmed SARS-CoV-2 infection or an uninfected control (not recorded which). Each CDR3 is given with its conserved first and last residue. The order of the fields is J gene, D gene, clone size, V gene, CDR3 DNA, CDR3 protein. D genes are given only for firm matches. Size is stated for part of the rows, as once, few or many counts, or as a class when the clone is expanded.

>TRBJ2-1|TRBD2|few|TRBV7-9
TGTGCCAGCAGCTTAGCTGCGACTAGCGGGAGGTTTGGCAATGAGCAGTTCTTC
CASSLAATSGRFGNEQFF
>TRBJ1-1|.|.|TRBV29-1
TGCAGCGTCAAAACAGTGAACACTGAAGCTTTCTTT
CSVKTVNTEAFF
>TRBJ2-5|.|few|TRBV7-6
TGTGCCAGCAGCTTAGGTGGCAGACAGACTGGAAAGACCCAGTACTTC
CASSLGGRQTGKTQYF
>TRBJ2-7|.|few|TRBV12-3/TRBV12-4
TGTGCCAGCAGTTTTCAGGGGAGAAACTACGAGCAGTACTTC
CASSFQGRNYEQYF
>TRBJ1-5|.|.|TRBV6-2/TRBV6-3
TGTGCCAGCAGTTCACCCGGCGGGGGCAATCAGCCCCAGCATTTT
CASSSPGGGNQPQHF
>TRBJ1-5|.|.|TRBV11-2
TGTGCCAGCAGCTTAACAGGGTCGGCGCCCCAGCATTTT
CASSLTGSAPQHF
>TRBJ2-5|TRBD1|few|TRBV27
TGTGCCAGCAGTTACAGCCCAGGGGGAATCGAGACCCAGTACTTC
CASSYSPGGIETQYF
>TRBJ2-7|.|.|TRBV2
TGTGCCAGCAGGACCGGGAGCCCCCTTGGGCCCTACGAGCAGTACTTC
CASRTGSPLGPYEQYF
>TRBJ2-5|.|.|TRBV28
TGTGCCAGCAGTTGGACAAAGGGAATGAGTGTCCAGTACTTC
CASSWTKGMSVQYF
>TRBJ1-3|.|few|TRBV12-3/TRBV12-4
TGTGCCAGCAGTTTTGCATTCGCTGGAAACACCATATATTTT
CASSFAFAGNTIYF
>TRBJ2-7|TRBD1|many|TRBV4-2
TGTGCCAGCAGCCAGCGGGACAGGGTCTACGAGCAGTACTTC
CASSQRDRVYEQYF
>TRBJ1-2|.|.|TRBV12-3/TRBV12-4
TGTGCCAGCAGTTTACCCGGACAGAATGGCTACACCTTC
CASSLPGQNGYTF
>TRBJ2-7|.|few|TRBV10-3
TGTGCCATCAGTGACTCGGGGGCGGTCAGCTACGAGCAGTACTTC
CAISDSGAVSYEQYF
>TRBJ2-5|.|few|TRBV7-8
TGTGCCAGCAGCCACGTACAAGCTGAAGAGACCCAGTACTTC
CASSHVQAEETQYF
>TRBJ2-1|.|.|TRBV5-4
TGTGCCAGCAGCTCGCTACTCAGAAACAATGAGCAGTTCTTC
CASSSLLRNNEQFF
>TRBJ2-1|.|.|TRBV24-1
TGTGCCACCGAGAGATACAATGAGCAGTTCTTC
CATERYNEQFF
>TRBJ2-3|.|.|TRBV4-2
TGTGCCAGCAGCCAAGATAGCATGGGGGTGACTAGCACAGATACGCAGTATTTT
CASSQDSMGVTSTDTQYF
>TRBJ2-7|TRBD1|few|TRBV4-1
TGCGCCAGCAGCCAAGGCCCCCTTCAACGGACAGGGTCCTACGAGCAGTACTTC
CASSQGPLQRTGSYEQYF
>TRBJ1-4|.|many|TRBV6-5
TGTGCCAGCAGGGGTAGACAGCGCGGAAGTGAAAAACTGTTTTTT
CASRGRQRGSEKLFF
>TRBJ2-1|TRBD1|many|TRBV28
TGTGCCAGCAGTTTACGGACAGGGGTTCCCTACAATGAGCAGTTCTTC
CASSLRTGVPYNEQFF
>TRBJ2-7|TRBD1|many|TRBV7-2
TGTGCCAGCACCGACAGGGCCTACGAGCAGTACTTC
CASTDRAYEQYF
>TRBJ2-1|.|few|TRBV11-2
TGTGCCAGCAGCCCTGGACAGAGGAACAATGAGCAGTTCTTC
CASSPGQRNNEQFF
>TRBJ2-7|.|.|TRBV18
TGTGCCAGCTCACCACCGACGGCGTTTGAGCAGTACTTC
CASSPPTAFEQYF
>TRBJ2-2|.|.|TRBV7-2
TGTGCCAGCAGCCGAGACGGTACCGCGAACACCGGGGAGCTGTTTTTT
CASSRDGTANTGELFF
>TRBJ2-1|TRBD2|.|TRBV6-2/TRBV6-3
TGTGCCAGCAGTCAACCTAGCGGGAGCGCCTACAATGAGCAGTTCTTC
CASSQPSGSAYNEQFF
>TRBJ1-4|.|.|TRBV20-1
TGCAGTGCTACTGGGGATAATGAAAAACTGTTTTTT
CSATGDNEKLFF
>TRBJ2-3|TRBD2|few|TRBV5-1
TGCGCCAGCAGCTTGGTTAGCGGGATAGATACGCAGTATTTT
CASSLVSGIDTQYF
>TRBJ1-2|TRBD1|many|TRBV28
TGTGCCAGCAGTTTAATAGGTCACAGGGGGCGCGAAGACACCTTC
CASSLIGHRGREDTF
>TRBJ1-1|.|many|TRBV6-6
TGTGCCAGCAGTTACTCGATGGCAGAAGCTTTCTTT
CASSYSMAEAFF
>TRBJ1-4|.|.|TRBV12-3/TRBV12-4
TGTGCCAGCAGCCCCAGCGGAAAACTGTTTTTT
CASSPSGKLFF
>TRBJ2-7|.|few|TRBV7-2
TGTGCCAGCAGCTTAGAGCCTAGGATTAGGGCTGGCGAGCAGTACTTC
CASSLEPRIRAGEQYF
>TRBJ2-6|.|.|TRBV27
TGTGCCAGCAGTTTATTACAGACTGGGGCCAACGTCCTGACTTTC
CASSLLQTGANVLTF
>TRBJ2-6|.|.|TRBV6-5
TGTGCCAGCAGTTCCAGACAGGCCGGGGCCAACGTCCTGACTTTC
CASSSRQAGANVLTF
>TRBJ2-4|.|few|TRBV19
TGTGCCAGTAGTCTTGGGCAGGCGGACATTCAGTACTTC
CASSLGQADIQYF
>TRBJ2-1|.|.|TRBV29-1
TGCAGCGTTTCGCCGGGGGAGCAGTTCTTC
CSVSPGEQFF
>TRBJ2-5|.|few|TRBV9
TGTGCCAGCAGCGGGCGTGGGGGCCCAGAGACCCAGTACTTC
CASSGRGGPETQYF
>TRBJ2-2|TRBD2|.|TRBV6-2/TRBV6-3
TGTGCCAGCAGTTATCTACTAGCGGGAAAAACCGGGGAGCTGTTTTTT
CASSYLLAGKTGELFF
>TRBJ1-1|.|.|TRBV2
TGTGCCAGCAGTGAGGAAGGTTACACTGAAGCTTTCTTT
CASSEEGYTEAFF
>TRBJ2-7|.|.|TRBV11-2
TGTGCCAGCAGCTTGGGGCACTTAGGCCCCTACGAGCAGTACTTC
CASSLGHLGPYEQYF
>TRBJ2-7|TRBD1|many|TRBV29-1
TGCAGCGTTGAGAGGGGACAGGGATCCTACGAGCAGTACTTC
CSVERGQGSYEQYF
>TRBJ2-7|TRBD2|.|TRBV20-1
TGCAGTGCTAGTTCCGGACTAGCGGGAAACGAGCAGTACTTC
CSASSGLAGNEQYF
>TRBJ1-5|.|.|TRBV19
TGTGCCAGTAGTCCGGGGGTCCGGCAGCCCCAGCATTTT
CASSPGVRQPQHF
>TRBJ2-4|TRBD2|few|TRBV3-1
TGTGCCAGCAGCCAAGGCGGGGGCATTCAGTACTTC
CASSQGGGIQYF
>TRBJ1-1|.|.|TRBV11-2
TGTGCCAGCCTAGATCCGGGGAAGCCGAAGACTGAAGCTTTCTTT
CASLDPGKPKTEAFF
>TRBJ1-2|.|many|TRBV18
TGTGCCAGCTCCCCGGCGACAGGCAATGGCTACACCTTC
CASSPATGNGYTF
>TRBJ2-7|TRBD2|many|TRBV7-3
TGTGCCAGTTCGCGGCTAGCGGGACGCGAGCAGTACTTC
CASSRLAGREQYF
>TRBJ1-2|.|.|TRBV7-9
TGCGCCAGCAGCTTCTTTTTGGAGGCAGGAAACTATGGCTACACCTTC
CASSFFLEAGNYGYTF
>TRBJ2-1|TRBD2|many|TRBV12-3/TRBV12-4
TGTGCCAGCAGCCGGGGGACTAGCGGGGGTGAGCAGTTCTTC
CASSRGTSGGEQFF
>TRBJ2-7|.|few|TRBV10-2
TGCGCCAGCACGGGACAAACCTACGAGCAGTACTTC
CASTGQTYEQYF
>TRBJ2-6|TRBD1|many|TRBV12-3/TRBV12-4
TGTGCCAGCCACCCGGGACAGAGGTGGTCTGGGGCCAACGTCCTGACTTTC
CASHPGQRWSGANVLTF
>TRBJ2-1|TRBD2|.|TRBV11-3
TGTGCCAGCAGCCCCAGACTAGCGGGAGGAAGGAATGAGCAGTTCTTC
CASSPRLAGGRNEQFF
>TRBJ2-5|.|many|TRBV28
TGTGCCAGCAATGGGCAGGGGAGTTTGAAGACCCAGTACTTC
CASNGQGSLKTQYF
>TRBJ2-2|TRBD1|.|TRBV24-1
TGTGCCACCAGTGATTTTTTCGGGACAGGGGAACGCGGGCAGCTGTTTTTT
CATSDFFGTGERGQLFF
>TRBJ2-1|.|many|TRBV5-1
TGCGCCAGCAGCGCTGTAGGAGCGGATCACTACAATGAGCAGTTCTTC
CASSAVGADHYNEQFF
>TRBJ1-1|.|.|TRBV12-3/TRBV12-4
TGTGCCAGCAGCTACAGGGATCAGGACACTGAAGCTTTCTTT
CASSYRDQDTEAFF
>TRBJ2-3|.|many|TRBV28
TGTGCCAGCAGTTCTACCCGTCGAGAATTTGCAGATACGCAGTATTTT
CASSSTRREFADTQYF
>TRBJ2-1|TRBD2|.|TRBV27
TGTGCCAGCAGTTCTGGAAGACTAGCGGGAGACAATGAGCAGTTCTTC
CASSSGRLAGDNEQFF